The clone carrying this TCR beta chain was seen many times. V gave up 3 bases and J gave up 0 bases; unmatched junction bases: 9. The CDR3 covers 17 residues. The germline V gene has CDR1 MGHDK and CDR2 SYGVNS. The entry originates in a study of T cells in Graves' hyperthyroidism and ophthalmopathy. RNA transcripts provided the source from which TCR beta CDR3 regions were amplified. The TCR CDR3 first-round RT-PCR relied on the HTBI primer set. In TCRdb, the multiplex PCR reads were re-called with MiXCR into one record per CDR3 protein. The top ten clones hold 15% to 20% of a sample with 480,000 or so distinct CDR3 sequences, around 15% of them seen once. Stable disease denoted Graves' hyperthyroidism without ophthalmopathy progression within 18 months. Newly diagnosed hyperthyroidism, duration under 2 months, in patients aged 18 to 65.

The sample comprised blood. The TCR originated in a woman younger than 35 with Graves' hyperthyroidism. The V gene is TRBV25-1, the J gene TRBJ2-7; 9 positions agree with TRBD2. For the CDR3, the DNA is TGTGCCAGCAGTGAGGAGGGCGGGAGGGCGAGCTCCTACGAGCAGTACTTC. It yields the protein CASSEEGGRASSYEQYF.